Listed here are 27 T cell receptor beta chains from one sample, sequenced in a study of blood T cell repertoires in COVID-19. Produced via immunoSEQ multiplex PCR; TCRdb's table is partial and in-frame only. The table includes roughly 230,000 clones, 82% detected once. Specimen: peripheral blood. The receptors were gathered from a woman of 80 years or more with acute or convalescent COVID-19.

The chain recombines TRBV28 with TRBJ1-4, with D hard to call. The germline V gene encodes CDR1 MDHEN and CDR2 SYDVKM. CDR3 length: 13 amino acids. The V end was cut by 8 bases, the J end by 8 bases, with 15 bases between. As DNA, the CDR3 is TGTGCCAGCCGGGAAGCTGCGAGGGAAAAACTGTTTTTT. Its translation: CASREAAREKLFF.

The sample holds a few counts of this clone. V usage is TRBV28 and J usage is TRBJ1-2; D is undetermined. CDR1 is MDHEN, CDR2 SYDVKM, per germline. The CDR3 runs 12 residues. Trimming pared 6 bases from V and 6 bases from J, leaving 11 bases between. CDR3 sequence reads: CASSGGGHGYTF. The CDR3 region has the DNA TGTGCCAGCAGCGGAGGCGGACATGGCTACACCTTC.

This chain connects TRBV5-1 to TRBJ2-1; TRBD1 agrees at 8 bases. This CDR3 comprises 18 residues. V dropped 4 bases and J dropped 1; count of bases not matched to a gene: 13. Germline lookup yields CDR1 SGHRS and CDR2 YFSETQ. The CDR3 DNA follows: TGCGCCAGCAGCCCCCGACAGGGGTCGGGGTCGTCCTACAATGAGCAGTTCTTC. It codes for CASSPRQGSGSSYNEQFF.

The CDR3 nucleotides read TGTGCCAGCAGCTTAGACAGAAACCAGCCCCAGCATTTT. Protein product: CASSLDRNQPQHF. This chain connects TRBV7-2 to TRBJ1-5; D gene uncertain. Looked up from germline, CDR1 is SGHTA and CDR2 is FQGNSA. The CDR3 contains 13 residues. The germline V and J ends were trimmed by 1 base and 7 bases, with 8 bases remaining between them.

The chain carries TRBV11-1 and TRBJ2-3; D possibly corresponds to TRBD1 (5 bases). V gave up 5 bases and J gave up 2 bases, with 14 bases separating them. The CDR3 loop spans 15 amino acids. Germline V lookup: CDR1 SGHAT, CDR2 FQDESV (reference sequence). Written as DNA, the CDR3 is TGTGCCAGCAGCCCCGGGCGGACAATCACAGATACGCAGTATTTT. It is translated as CASSPGRTITDTQYF.

The chain links TRBV6-2 or TRBV6-3 to TRBJ2-1; 11 nucleotides match TRBD2. There are 15 residues in the CDR3. J gave up 8 bases and V 4 bases, and 7 bases lay outside the gene matches. From germline, CDR1 is MNHEY and CDR2 SVGEGT. CDR3 sequence reads: CASSLAGGPGDEQFF. In DNA, the CDR3 is TGTGCCAGCAGTTTAGCGGGGGGGCCGGGCGATGAGCAGTTCTTC.

This sequence joins TRBV4-1 and TRBJ1-4; a possible D gene is TRBD1 (6 bases). The CDR3 spans 16 residues. V gave up 4 bases and J gave up 2 bases, with 14 bases separating them. The germline V gene has CDR1 MGHRA and CDR2 YSYEKL. CDR3 sequence reads: CASSLAGGQTNEKLFF. CDR3 DNA: TGCGCCAGCAGCCTCGCGGGGGGGCAGACTAATGAAAAACTGTTTTTT.

The chain is built from TRBV18 and TRBJ1-1; 7 nucleotides line up with TRBD1. With 2 bases clipped from V and 9 bases from J, the junction kept 9 bases outside the gene matches. Germline CDR1 and CDR2: KGHSH and LQKENI. The CDR3 runs 14 residues. For the CDR3, the DNA is TGTGCCAGCTCACCAGAAACCGGGACAGACAAAGCTTTCTTT. Amino acids: CASSPETGTDKAFF.

The chain joins TRBV15 to TRBJ2-3; no definite D call. Trimming removed 1 base from V and 6 bases from J, with 11 bases in between. CDR1 and CDR2 from the germline V gene are LNHNV and YYDKDF (reference sequence). The CDR3 covers 14 residues. DNA of the CDR3: TGTGCCACCAGCAGAGGGCCGGCACAGGATACGCAGTATTTT. It encodes CATSRGPAQDTQYF.

This clone showed up just a few times. The chain employs TRBV6-1 and TRBJ1-5; D perhaps matches TRBD1 (6 bases). Per the germline V gene, CDR1 is MNHNS and CDR2 is SASEGT. The CDR3 spans 17 residues. V was cut by 3 bases and J by 3 bases, with 18 bases left in between. The CDR3, as DNA: TGTGCCAGCAGTGACCGCAGGATGACAGGCGACAATCAGCCCCAGCATTTT. Translating it yields CASSDRRMTGDNQPQHF.

The CDR3 DNA is TGTGCCAGCAGCCCTGGACAGGGGGCGGTTAGGACAGATACGCAGTATTTT. Encoded protein: CASSPGQGAVRTDTQYF. J is TRBJ2-3 and V is TRBV7-8; 11 positions match TRBD1. With 5 bases clipped from V and 3 bases from J, the junction kept 10 bases outside the gene matches. This CDR3 spans 17 amino acids. Germline V CDR1 and CDR2: SGHVS, FQNEAQ.

The J gene is TRBJ1-2, the V gene TRBV11-2; TRBD1 is a possible D gene (5 bases). Trimming cost V 8 bases and J 6 bases, with 19 bases left between them. CDR3 length equals 14 residues. Germline assignment: CDR1 SGHAT and CDR2 FQNNGV. This chain's CDR3 is CASWAAGKDHGYTF. CDR3 in DNA: TGTGCCAGCTGGGCGGCAGGGAAGGATCATGGCTACACCTTC.

The chain combines TRBV15 with TRBJ1-2, with TRBD1 matching over 12 bases. CDR1 is LNHNV and CDR2 is YYDKDF in the germline V gene (reference sequence). CDR3 length: 17 amino acids. Losses at the gene ends were 5 bases for V and 4 bases for J; bases not matched to a gene: 11. The chain's CDR3 is CATSGRDRGRGSYGYTF. Written as DNA, the CDR3 is TGTGCCACCAGCGGCCGGGACAGGGGGCGCGGCAGCTATGGCTACACCTTC.

The chain combines TRBV7-9 with TRBJ2-2; D is ambiguous. Trimming removed 5 bases at V and 6 bases at J, with 7 bases between. CDR3 length equals 12 residues. Germline lookup yields CDR1 SEHNR and CDR2 FQNEAQ (reference sequence). The DNA for the CDR3 is TGTGCCAGCAGCGCACGAGCCGGGGAGCTGTTTTTT. Translation gives CASSARAGELFF.

This chain joins TRBV3-1 (or the pseudogene TRBV3-2) and TRBJ2-3, with 9 bases identical to TRBD2. The CDR3 has 17 residues. Germline CDR1 is LGHDT and CDR2 is YNNKEL (reference sequence). After removal of 4 bases from V and 0 bases from J, the junction contained 8 bases not matched to a gene. The CDR3 loop reads CASSRGGTSSSTDTQYF. The CDR3 DNA is TGTGCCAGCAGCCGGGGGGGGACTAGCAGTAGCACAGATACGCAGTATTTT.

A few counts support this clone. This chain connects TRBV11-2 to TRBJ1-2; 9 nucleotides match TRBD1. Germline V gives CDR1 SGHAT, CDR2 FQNNGV. The V gene end was trimmed by 5 bases and the J gene end by 1 base; junction bases not matched to a gene: 8. CDR3 size: 16 residues. CDR3 loop: CASSPIGQGNNYGYTF. The CDR3 DNA is TGTGCCAGCAGCCCAATCGGACAGGGGAATAACTATGGCTACACCTTC.

V gene TRBV12-5 combines with J gene TRBJ1-1; 10 bases are a match to TRBD1. Germline V lookup: CDR1 LGHNT, CDR2 FRNRAP. There are 15 residues in the CDR3. The junction had 7 bases not matched to a gene; V was cut back by 5 bases and J by 4 bases. The CDR3 bases are TGTGCTAGTGGTCCATCCGGGACAGGGGCCACTGAAGCTTTCTTT. Encoded protein: CASGPSGTGATEAFF.

V and J are TRBV6-5 and TRBJ1-5, with D uncertain. V was shortened by 6 bases and J by 0 bases, with 12 bases between the two germline ends. The length of the CDR3 is 15 residues. Germline values: CDR1 MNHEY, CDR2 SVGAGI. The CDR3 DNA follows: TGTGCCAGCAGATCTCTTCGTAGTAGCAATCAGCCCCAGCATTTT. It yields the protein CASRSLRSSNQPQHF.

The V call is TRBV28, the J call TRBJ2-7; 10 bases are a match to TRBD2. This CDR3 is built from 16 residues. Trimming at V came to 7 bases and at J to 4 bases, leaving 13 bases not matched to a gene. The germline V gene has CDR1 MDHEN and CDR2 SYDVKM. CDR3 sequence (DNA): TGTGCCAGCACACCAATGGGGCTAGCGGGGGTTTACGAGCAGTACTTC. The encoded protein is CASTPMGLAGVYEQYF.

The J gene is TRBJ1-5, the V gene TRBV7-2; D not certain. The CDR3 has 15 amino acids. Germline assignment: CDR1 SGHTA and CDR2 FQGNSA. Trimming left V 1 base short and J 0 bases short, with 7 bases between. CDR3 DNA: TGTGCCAGCAGCTTAGGGCGGGCTAGCAATCAGCCCCAGCATTTT. Translating gives CASSLGRASNQPQHF. Combining the CDR3 with reference TRBV7-2 and TRBJ1-5 gives the whole variable domain GAGVSQSPSNKVTEKGKDVELRCDPISGHTALYWYRQSLGQGLEFLIYFQGNSAPDKSGLPSDRFSAERTGGSVSTLTIQRTQQEDSAVYLCASSLGRASNQPQHFGDGTRLSIL.

The chain is built from TRBV11-2 and TRBJ2-1; 11 nucleotides agree with TRBD2. The trim removed 4 bases at V and 4 bases at J, leaving 3 bases unmatched. This CDR3 contains 15 residues. Germline lookup yields CDR1 SGHAT and CDR2 FQNNGV. The DNA for the CDR3 is TGTGCCAGCAGCTCGGGACTAGCGGAGTACAATGAGCAGTTCTTC. As protein: CASSSGLAEYNEQFF.

The chain uses TRBV19 and TRBJ1-5, with 9 bases that match TRBD1. CDR1 LNHDA and CDR2 SQIVND come from the germline V gene (reference sequence). The V segment lost 6 bases and the J segment 5 bases; nucleotides outside the gene matches: 5. CDR3 length: 14 residues. CDR3: CASSIWTGDQPQHF. The DNA of the CDR3 is TGTGCCAGTAGCATCTGGACAGGGGATCAGCCCCAGCATTTT. Using reference TRBV19 and TRBJ1-5 for the parts outside the CDR3, the full variable domain is DGGITQSPKYLFRKEGQNVTLSCEQNLNHDAMYWYRQDPGQGLRLIYYSQIVNDFQKGDIAEGYSVSREKKESFPLTVTSAQKNPTAFYLCASSIWTGDQPQHFGDGTRLSIL.

This chain uses TRBV6-6 with TRBJ1-5; TRBD1 is a possible D gene (5 bases). CDR1 and CDR2 from the germline V gene are MNHNY and SVGAGI (reference sequence). V was shortened by 6 bases and J by 0 bases, with 12 bases between the two germline ends. CDR3 length: 15 amino acids. CDR3: CASSDGGISNQPQHF. DNA for the CDR3: TGTGCCAGCAGCGACGGGGGGATTAGCAATCAGCCCCAGCATTTT.

The rearrangement links TRBV5-4 to TRBJ2-1; D is perhaps TRBD2 (5 bases). V was cut by 0 bases and J by 0 bases, with 10 bases left in between. Germline V gene data show CDR1 as SGHNT and CDR2 as YYREEE (reference sequence). The CDR3 sequence is 16 residues long. CDR3 sequence (DNA): TGTGCCAGCAGCTTGGACCCCGGAGGCTCCTACAATGAGCAGTTCTTC. Translation: CASSLDPGGSYNEQFF.

This chain uses TRBV9 with TRBJ2-3; possible D gene TRBD1, 7 bases. Germline loops: CDR1 SGDLS, CDR2 YYNGEE. The CDR3 sequence is 16 residues long. With 4 bases removed from V and 3 bases from J, the gap between germline ends came to 18 bases. The DNA for the CDR3 is TGTGCCAGCAGCCCCCGCAGGGGGGATTCGACAGATACGCAGTATTTT. Protein sequence: CASSPRRGDSTDTQYF. The full variable domain, rest sourced from reference TRBV9 and TRBJ2-3, is DSGVTQTPKHLITATGQRVTLRCSPRSGDLSVYWYQQSLDQGLQFLIQYYNGEERAKGNILERFSAQQFPDLHSELNLSSLELGDSALYFCASSPRRGDSTDTQYFGPGTRLTVL.

There are a few counts of this clone. This chain connects TRBV3-1 (or the pseudogene TRBV3-2) to TRBJ2-2; 8 bases match TRBD1. The length of the CDR3 is 16 residues. The germline gives CDR1 LGHDT, CDR2 YNNKEL (reference sequence). With V trimmed by 5 bases and J by 5 bases, 10 bases remained unmatched. This CDR3 is CASSLGRGLSTGELFF. Written as DNA, the CDR3 is TGTGCCAGCAGCTTAGGCAGGGGGCTTAGTACCGGGGAGCTGTTTTTT.

This clone was detected a few times. The chain links TRBV6-2 or TRBV6-3 to TRBJ1-2, with no clear D. Trimming pared 6 bases from V and 4 bases from J, leaving 6 bases between. Germline loops: CDR1 MNHEY, CDR2 SVGEGT. CDR3 length equals 11 residues. The CDR3 region is CASSESYGYTF. The CDR3 bases are TGTGCCAGCAGCGAGAGCTATGGCTACACCTTC.